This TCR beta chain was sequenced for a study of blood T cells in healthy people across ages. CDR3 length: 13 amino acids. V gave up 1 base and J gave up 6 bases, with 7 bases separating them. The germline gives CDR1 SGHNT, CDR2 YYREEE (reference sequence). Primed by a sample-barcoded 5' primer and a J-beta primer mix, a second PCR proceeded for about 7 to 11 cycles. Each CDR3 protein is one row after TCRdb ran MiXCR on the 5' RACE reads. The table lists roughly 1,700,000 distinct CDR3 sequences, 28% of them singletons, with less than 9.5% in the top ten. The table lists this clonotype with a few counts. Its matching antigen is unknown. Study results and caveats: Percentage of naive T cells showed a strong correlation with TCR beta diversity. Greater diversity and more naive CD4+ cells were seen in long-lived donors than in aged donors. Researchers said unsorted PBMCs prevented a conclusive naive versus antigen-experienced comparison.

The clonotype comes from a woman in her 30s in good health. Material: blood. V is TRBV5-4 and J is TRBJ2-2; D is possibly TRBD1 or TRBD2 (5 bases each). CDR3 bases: TGTGCCAGCAGCTTGAGGGACCCCGGGGAGCTGTTTTTT. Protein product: CASSLRDPGELFF.